These 6 T cell receptor beta chains originate from one sample sequenced in a study of cytomegalovirus exposure and HLA in healthy donors. Primers for the PCR totalled 60 Vbeta and 13 Jbeta. Libraries were prepared by immunoSEQ multiplex PCR; TCRdb keeps only in-frame clonotypes and omits some of them. The sample lists about 180,000 clones; around 80% were seen once. The material sequenced was PBMCs. These receptors came from a man aged 18 to 29 in good health and CMV-seronegative.

The chain joins TRBV11-3 to TRBJ1-5, with 12 bases matching TRBD1. Germline values: CDR1 SGHNT, CDR2 YENEEA. J lost 5 bases, V lost 8 bases, and 19 bases had no gene match. The CDR3 runs to 19 residues. CDR3 amino acids: CASVSGGDRGRGRDQPQHF. The CDR3 region has the DNA TGTGCCAGCGTATCTGGAGGGGACAGGGGGCGCGGTCGCGATCAGCCCCAGCATTTT. Full variable domain (remainder filled in from reference TRBV11-3 and TRBJ1-5): EAGVVQSPRYKIIEKKQPVAFWCNPISGHNTLYWYLQNLGQGPELLIRYENEEAVDDSQLPKDRFSAERLKGVDSTLKIQPAELGDSAVYLCASVSGGDRGRGRDQPQHFGDGTRLSIL.

This clone was counted a few times. V usage is TRBV7-9 and J usage is TRBJ2-5, with D possibly being TRBD1 (6 bases). With 5 bases removed from V and 2 bases from J, the gap between germline ends came to 15 bases. The CDR3 is 15 residues long. Germline V gene data show CDR1 as SEHNR and CDR2 as FQNEAQ (reference sequence). The CDR3 is CASSALGASQETQYF. The DNA for the CDR3 is TGTGCCAGCAGCGCATTGGGGGCTAGTCAAGAGACCCAGTACTTC. Full variable domain (remainder filled in from reference TRBV7-9 and TRBJ2-5): DTGVSQNPRHKITKRGQNVTFRCDPISEHNRLYWYRQTLGQGPEFLTYFQNEAQLEKSRLLSDRFSAERPKGSFSTLEIQRTEQGDSAMYLCASSALGASQETQYFGPGTRLLVL.

This clone has a handful of counts. V gene TRBV18 combines with J gene TRBJ2-1, with TRBD2 matching over 11 bases. V shed 4 bases and J 7 bases; nucleotides not matched to a gene: 6. From germline, CDR1 is KGHSH and CDR2 LQKENI. CDR3 size: 15 residues. Written as DNA, the CDR3 is TGTGCCAGCTCACGGGGATCTAGCGGGGGGAATGAGCAGTTCTTC. It yields the protein CASSRGSSGGNEQFF.

The chain joins TRBV28 to TRBJ2-7; D not certain. Germline CDR1 is MDHEN and CDR2 is SYDVKM. V was pared by 6 bases and J by 2 bases, with 11 bases between. This CDR3 contains 13 residues. CDR3 amino acids: CASSPRPTYEQYF. The DNA of the CDR3 is TGTGCCAGCAGCCCCAGGCCCACCTACGAGCAGTACTTC.

The chain couples TRBV29-1 to TRBJ2-1, with a tentative D call TRBD1 (6 bases). V shed 1 base and J shed 2 bases, with 9 bases lying between them. Germline CDR1 and CDR2: SQVTM and ANQGSEA. CDR3 length: 14 residues. The CDR3 bases are TGCAGCGTTGAAGGGACAGAGGCCTACAATGAGCAGTTCTTC. Its translation is CSVEGTEAYNEQFF.

The chain combines TRBV7-2 with TRBJ2-6; D remains unclear. This CDR3 has 13 residues. Germline CDR1 is SGHTA and CDR2 is FQGNSA. Between the trimmed V and J ends, which lost 5 bases and 6 bases, there was a span of 8 bases. The CDR3 DNA sequence: TGTGCCAGCAGCGTTAGACAGGCCAACGTCCTGACTTTC. Translation: CASSVRQANVLTF.